This entry lists 13 T cell receptor beta chains sequenced from one sample in a study of T cell repertoires in cytomegalovirus infection (dated by TCRdb to the late 2010s). The listed sequencing device is Illumina HiSeq 1500. The public sequencing data were trimmed at Q25 with fastp and processed into clonotypes with MiXCR by TCRdb, which kept only in-frame beta chains. Each entry merges the rows of one CDR3 protein and shows their most common DNA and genes. This sample has 900,000 to 950,000 distinct CDR3 sequences in its table, and approximately 30% of those were observed once. The ten most abundant clones make up roughly 13% of the sample. No antigens are known for them. The treatment or condition label for this specimen denotes: in vitro stimulation with specific CMV peptide epitopes to enrich CMV-specific T cells. The sample here was cultured CD8+ T cells from PBMCs, taken from culture after CMV antigen stimulation. Receptors originate from a human donor in good health (CMV status not recorded). Some clones in this sample may be carry-over from other donors' samples.

This clonotype was seen many times. The chain links TRBV2 to TRBJ2-2; D ambiguous. V lost 7 bases, J lost 6 bases, and 6 bases lay in between. CDR1 is SNHLY, CDR2 FYNNEI, per germline. The CDR3 length is 11 residues. CDR3 in DNA: TGTGCCAGCACCAGGCCCGGGGAGCTGTTTTTT. Protein: CASTRPGELFF.

The J gene is TRBJ2-5, the V gene TRBV5-1; 14 nucleotides agree with TRBD2. Per the germline V gene, CDR1 is SGHRS and CDR2 is YFSETQ. With 4 bases clipped from V and 0 bases from J, the junction kept 5 bases outside the gene matches. The CDR3 has 17 amino acids. For the CDR3, the DNA is TGCGCCAGCAGCGCGGGACTAGCGGGGGCGTACCAAGAGACCCAGTACTTC. It translates to CASSAGLAGAYQETQYF.

The table lists this clonotype with many counts. This chain connects TRBV27 to TRBJ2-7, with D tentatively TRBD2 (6 bases). The CDR3 is 14 residues long. The V gene's germline CDR1 is MNHEY and CDR2 SMNVEV (reference sequence). The CDR3 DNA is TGTGCCAGCAGCCCGGGGGTGCCCTCCAACGAGCAGTACGTC. Its protein is CASSPGVPSNEQYV.

This clonotype has only a few counts. The rearrangement uses TRBV6-5 and TRBJ1-5; D remains ambiguous. The germline CDR1 and CDR2 sequences are MNHEY and SVGAGI. Trimming cost V 6 bases and J 11 bases, with 17 bases left between them. The CDR3 extends over 13 amino acids. CDR3 sequence (DNA): TGTGCCAGCAGGTACAGTCCCTATTCAGCCCAGCATTTT. Protein product: CASRYSPYSAQHF.

This clonotype has only a few counts. The CDR3 is CASSVLSLTYEQYV. The DNA for the CDR3 is TGTGCCAGCAGTGTTTTAAGTTTAACCTACGAGCAGTACGTC. The chain has TRBV6-6 and TRBJ2-7; D gene uncertain. The CDR3 covers 14 residues. Per germline, CDR1 MNHNY and CDR2 SVGAGI (reference sequence). V lost 5 bases and J lost 2, with 13 bases in between.

The CDR3 DNA sequence: TGCGCCAGCAGTGGGACAGGGGTGGACACCGGGGAGCTGTTTTTT. Amino acids: CASSGTGVDTGELFF. This chain uses TRBV10-1 with TRBJ2-2; the match to TRBD1 covers 9 bases. V dropped 4 bases and J dropped 3; count of bases not matched to a gene: 3. Germline lookup yields CDR1 WNHNN and CDR2 SYGVQD (reference sequence). The CDR3 totals 15 residues.

Details on this clonotype: This may be a read error, as it is one base from a much larger clone. The genes are TRBV6-6 and TRBJ2-1; D is possibly TRBD1 (6 bases). V gave up 5 bases and J gave up 3 bases, with 11 bases separating them. This CDR3 has 14 amino acids. Germline assignment: CDR1 MNHNY and CDR2 SVGAGI (reference sequence). The CDR3 here is CASSPPGHYNEQFF. The CDR3 region has the DNA TGTGCCAGCAGTCCGCCGGGACACTACAATGAGCAGTTCTTC.

The chain employs TRBV29-1 and TRBJ2-5; TRBD1 matches at 8 bases. Germline V lookup: CDR1 SQVTM, CDR2 ANQGSEA. The CDR3 length is 12 residues. V lost 7 bases and J lost 5; bases outside the gene matches: 6. CDR3 protein: CSAEDRVETQYF. DNA of the CDR3: TGCAGCGCCGAGGACAGGGTGGAGACCCAGTACTTC.

This clonotype occurred a few times. The chain carries TRBV29-1 and TRBJ2-2; D is tentatively TRBD1 or TRBD2 (5 bases each). The CDR3 runs 11 residues. The V gene's germline CDR1 is SQVTM and CDR2 ANQGSEA. V shed 7 bases and J shed 7 bases, with 10 bases lying between them. CDR3 DNA: TGCAGCGCTGTGGGGGTCGGGGAGCTGTTTTTT. As protein: CSAVGVGELFF.

This chain links TRBV6-4 with TRBJ1-1, with TRBD1 as a possible D gene (5 bases). The length of the CDR3 is 14 residues. Trimming removed 3 bases from V and 6 bases from J, with 14 bases in between. CDR1 is MRHNA and CDR2 is SNTAGT in the germline V gene. This CDR3 is CASSEQSGLSEAFF. The CDR3 DNA follows: TGTGCCAGCAGTGAACAGTCGGGACTCTCTGAAGCTTTCTTT.

This clonotype occurred a few times. The chain is built from TRBV7-6 and TRBJ1-2, with 11 bases identical to TRBD1. Trimming cost V 5 bases and J 6 bases; bases outside gene matches: 8. The CDR3 runs to 15 residues. The germline V gene has CDR1 SGHVS and CDR2 FNYEAQ. CDR3 in amino acids: CASSIWTGGEDGYTF. The CDR3 DNA follows: TGTGCCAGCAGCATTTGGACAGGGGGCGAGGATGGCTACACCTTC.

The chain uses TRBV3-1 and TRBJ1-6; D is undetermined. V was trimmed by 4 bases and J by 0 bases, leaving 10 bases between them. Germline V gives CDR1 LGHDT, CDR2 YNNKEL (reference sequence). CDR3 length: 16 residues. This CDR3 reads CASSPGWSSYNSPLHF. In DNA, the CDR3 is TGTGCCAGCAGCCCGGGATGGAGCTCCTATAATTCACCCCTCCACTTT.

The chain carries TRBV19 and TRBJ2-6; D remains unclear. Germline CDR1 reads LNHDA; CDR2 reads SQIVND (reference sequence). Trimming removed 7 bases from V and 2 bases from J, with 9 bases in between. The CDR3 covers 14 residues. CDR3 loop: CASTPAPGANVLTF. The CDR3 DNA is TGTGCCAGTACCCCGGCCCCTGGGGCCAACGTCCTGACTTTC.